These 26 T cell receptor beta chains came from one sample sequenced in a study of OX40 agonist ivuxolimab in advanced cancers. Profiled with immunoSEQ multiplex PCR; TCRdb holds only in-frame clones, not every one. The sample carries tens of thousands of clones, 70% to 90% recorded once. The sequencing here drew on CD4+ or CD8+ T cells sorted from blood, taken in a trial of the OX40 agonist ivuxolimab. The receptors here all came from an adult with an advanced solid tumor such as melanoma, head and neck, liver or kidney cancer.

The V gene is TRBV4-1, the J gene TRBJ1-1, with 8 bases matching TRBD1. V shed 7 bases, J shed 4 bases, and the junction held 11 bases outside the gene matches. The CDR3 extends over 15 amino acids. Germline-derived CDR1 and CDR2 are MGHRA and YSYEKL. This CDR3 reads CASTGSGGYGTEAFF. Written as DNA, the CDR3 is TGCGCCAGCACGGGTTCAGGGGGCTATGGCACTGAAGCTTTCTTT.

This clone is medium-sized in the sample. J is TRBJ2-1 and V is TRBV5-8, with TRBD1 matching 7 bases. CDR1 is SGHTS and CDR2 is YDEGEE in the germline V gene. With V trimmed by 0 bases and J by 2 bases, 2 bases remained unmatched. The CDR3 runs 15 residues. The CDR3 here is CASSLGDRAYNEQFF. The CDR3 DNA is TGTGCCAGCAGCTTGGGAGACAGGGCCTACAATGAGCAGTTCTTC.

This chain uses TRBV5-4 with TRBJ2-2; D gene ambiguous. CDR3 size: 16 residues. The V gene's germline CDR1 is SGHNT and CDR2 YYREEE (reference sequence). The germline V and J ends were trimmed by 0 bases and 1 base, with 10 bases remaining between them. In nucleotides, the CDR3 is TGTGCCAGCAGCTTGGTCGCTCCTATGAACACCGGGGAGCTGTTTTTT. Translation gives CASSLVAPMNTGELFF.

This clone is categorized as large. CDR3 amino acids: CASSLNTGALHF. DNA of the CDR3: TGTGCCAGCAGTTTGAACACGGGGGCCCTCCACTTT. J is TRBJ1-6 and V is TRBV27; tentatively, D is TRBD1 (5 bases). Trimming stripped 3 bases from V and 14 bases from J, with 11 bases between. The length of the CDR3 is 12 residues. In germline, CDR1 is MNHEY, CDR2 SMNVEV (reference sequence).

CDR3 nucleotides: TGTGCCACGGTGGGGGAGCTGGGGGAGACCCAGTACTTC. It specifies CATVGELGETQYF. The chain links TRBV10-3 to TRBJ2-5; D tentatively reads TRBD1 or TRBD2 (5 bases each). V was clipped by 10 bases and J by 5 bases, with 17 bases between them. CDR1 is ENHRY and CDR2 is SYGVKD in the germline V gene. The CDR3 is 13 residues long.

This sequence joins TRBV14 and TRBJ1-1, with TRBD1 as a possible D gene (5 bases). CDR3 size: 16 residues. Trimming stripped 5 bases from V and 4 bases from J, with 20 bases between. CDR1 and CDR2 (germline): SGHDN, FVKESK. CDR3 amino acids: CASSSPRRGRITEAFF. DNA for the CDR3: TGTGCCAGCAGCTCCCCCAGGAGGGGAAGGATCACTGAAGCTTTCTTT.

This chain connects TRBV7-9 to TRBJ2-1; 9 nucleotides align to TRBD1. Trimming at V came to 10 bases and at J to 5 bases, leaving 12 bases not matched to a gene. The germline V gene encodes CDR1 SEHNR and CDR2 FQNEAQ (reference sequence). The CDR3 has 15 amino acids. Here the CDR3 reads CAIRSGQGTNNEQFF. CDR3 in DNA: TGTGCCATCCGCTCGGGACAGGGCACTAACAATGAGCAGTTCTTC.

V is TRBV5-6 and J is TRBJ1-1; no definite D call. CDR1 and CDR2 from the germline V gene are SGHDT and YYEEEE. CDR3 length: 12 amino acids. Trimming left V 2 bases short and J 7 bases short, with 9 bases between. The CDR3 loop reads CASSFRGGEAFF. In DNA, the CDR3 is TGTGCCAGCAGCTTCCGGGGTGGTGAAGCTTTCTTT.

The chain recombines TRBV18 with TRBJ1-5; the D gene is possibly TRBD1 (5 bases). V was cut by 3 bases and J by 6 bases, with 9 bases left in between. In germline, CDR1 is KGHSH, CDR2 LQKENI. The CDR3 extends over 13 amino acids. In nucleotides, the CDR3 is TGTGCCAGCTCACCGGAGGGGCGTCAGCCCCAGCATTTT. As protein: CASSPEGRQPQHF. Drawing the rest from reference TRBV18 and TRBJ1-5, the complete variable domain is NAGVMQNPRHLVRRRGQEARLRCSPMKGHSHVYWYRQLPEEGLKFMVYLQKENIIDESGMPKERFSAEFPKEGPSILRIQQVVRGDSAAYFCASSPEGRQPQHFGDGTRLSIL.

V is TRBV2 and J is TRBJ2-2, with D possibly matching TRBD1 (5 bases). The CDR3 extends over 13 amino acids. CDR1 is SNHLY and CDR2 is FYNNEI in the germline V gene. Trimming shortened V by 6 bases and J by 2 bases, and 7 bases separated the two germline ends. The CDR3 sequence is CASSQGNTGELFF. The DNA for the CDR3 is TGTGCCAGCAGCCAGGGAAACACCGGGGAGCTGTTTTTT.

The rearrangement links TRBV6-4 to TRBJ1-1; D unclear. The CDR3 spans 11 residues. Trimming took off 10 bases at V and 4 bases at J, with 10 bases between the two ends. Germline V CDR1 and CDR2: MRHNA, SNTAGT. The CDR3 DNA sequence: TGTGCCACCCCTCGAGGCACTGAAGCTTTCTTT. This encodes CATPRGTEAFF.

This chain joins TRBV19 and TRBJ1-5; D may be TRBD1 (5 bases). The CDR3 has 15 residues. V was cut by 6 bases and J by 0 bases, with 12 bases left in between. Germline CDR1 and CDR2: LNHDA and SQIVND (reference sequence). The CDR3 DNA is TGTGCCAGTAGCAGGGAGGATTATAGCAATCAGCCCCAGCATTTT. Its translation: CASSREDYSNQPQHF.

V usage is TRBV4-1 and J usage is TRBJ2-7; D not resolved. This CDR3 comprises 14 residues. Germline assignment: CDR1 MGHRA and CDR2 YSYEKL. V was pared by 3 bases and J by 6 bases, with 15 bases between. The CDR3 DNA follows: TGCGCCAGCAGCCAGCCGGTTAGGGCTAGCGAGCAGTACTTC. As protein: CASSQPVRASEQYF.

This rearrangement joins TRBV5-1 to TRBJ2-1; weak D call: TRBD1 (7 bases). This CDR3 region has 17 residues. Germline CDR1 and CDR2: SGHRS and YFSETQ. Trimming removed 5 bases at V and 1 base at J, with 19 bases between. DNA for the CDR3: TGCGCCAGCAGGCAATCAGGGGGGACACCATCCTACAATGAGCAGTTCTTC. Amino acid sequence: CASRQSGGTPSYNEQFF.

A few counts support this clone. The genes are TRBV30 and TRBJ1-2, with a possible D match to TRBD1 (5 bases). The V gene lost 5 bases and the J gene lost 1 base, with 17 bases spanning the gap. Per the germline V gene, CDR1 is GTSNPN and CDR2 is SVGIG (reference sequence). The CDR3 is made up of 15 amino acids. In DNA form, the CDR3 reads TGTGCCTGGGGTTCCCGGGACCGCATTAACTATGGCTACACCTTC. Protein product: CAWGSRDRINYGYTF.

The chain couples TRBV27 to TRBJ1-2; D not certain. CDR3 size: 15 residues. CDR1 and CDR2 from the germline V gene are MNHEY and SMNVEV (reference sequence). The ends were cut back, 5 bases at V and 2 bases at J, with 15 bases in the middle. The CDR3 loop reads CASSPLGLGNYGYTF. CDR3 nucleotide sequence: TGTGCCAGCAGTCCTCTCGGCCTAGGGAACTATGGCTACACCTTC.

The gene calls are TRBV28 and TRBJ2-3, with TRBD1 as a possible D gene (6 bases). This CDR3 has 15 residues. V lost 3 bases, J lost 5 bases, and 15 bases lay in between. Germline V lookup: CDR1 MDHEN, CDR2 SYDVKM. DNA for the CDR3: TGTGCCAGCAGTTTGAGGGCAGGGGTCGGAGATACGCAGTATTTT. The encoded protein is CASSLRAGVGDTQYF.

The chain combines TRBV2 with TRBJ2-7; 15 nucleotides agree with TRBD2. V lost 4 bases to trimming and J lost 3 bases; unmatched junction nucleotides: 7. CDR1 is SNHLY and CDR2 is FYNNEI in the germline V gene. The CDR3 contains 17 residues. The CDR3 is CASSAPRTSGGDYEQYF. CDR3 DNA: TGTGCCAGCAGTGCGCCACGGACTAGCGGGGGGGACTACGAGCAGTACTTC.

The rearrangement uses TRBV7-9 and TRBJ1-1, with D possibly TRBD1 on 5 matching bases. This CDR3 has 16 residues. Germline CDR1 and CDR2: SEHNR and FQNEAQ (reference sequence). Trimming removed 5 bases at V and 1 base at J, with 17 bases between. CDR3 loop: CASSHRDGTENTEAFF. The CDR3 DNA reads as TGTGCCAGCAGCCACCGGGACGGAACCGAGAACACTGAAGCTTTCTTT.

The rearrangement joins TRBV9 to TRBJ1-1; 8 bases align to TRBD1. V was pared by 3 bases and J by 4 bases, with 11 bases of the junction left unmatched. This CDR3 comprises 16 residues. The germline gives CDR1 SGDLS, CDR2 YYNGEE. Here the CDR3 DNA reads TGTGCCAGCAGCGGAAACCCCAGGGGGCGACGCACTGAAGCTTTCTTT. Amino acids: CASSGNPRGRRTEAFF. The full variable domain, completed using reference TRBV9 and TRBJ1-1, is DSGVTQTPKHLITATGQRVTLRCSPRSGDLSVYWYQQSLDQGLQFLIQYYNGEERAKGNILERFSAQQFPDLHSELNLSSLELGDSALYFCASSGNPRGRRTEAFFGQGTRLTVV.

The CDR3 coding sequence is TGTGCCAGCTTGGGGAAAGAGACCCAGTACTTC. Translating gives CASLGKETQYF. This chain links TRBV11-2 with TRBJ2-5; D call uncertain. The germline V gene encodes CDR1 SGHAT and CDR2 FQNNGV. CDR3 length equals 11 residues. Trimming pared 8 bases from V and 3 bases from J, leaving 7 bases between.

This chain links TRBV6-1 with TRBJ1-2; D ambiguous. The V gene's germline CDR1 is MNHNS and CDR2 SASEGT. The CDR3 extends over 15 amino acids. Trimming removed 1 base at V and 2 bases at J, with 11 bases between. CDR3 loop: CASSEVALKNYGYTF. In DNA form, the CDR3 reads TGTGCCAGCAGTGAAGTAGCGTTGAAGAACTATGGCTACACCTTC.

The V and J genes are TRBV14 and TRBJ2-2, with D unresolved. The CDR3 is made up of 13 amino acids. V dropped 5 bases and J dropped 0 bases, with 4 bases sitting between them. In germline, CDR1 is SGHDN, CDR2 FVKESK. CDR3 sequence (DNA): TGTGCCAGCAGCGACACGAACACCGGGGAGCTGTTTTTT. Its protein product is CASSDTNTGELFF.

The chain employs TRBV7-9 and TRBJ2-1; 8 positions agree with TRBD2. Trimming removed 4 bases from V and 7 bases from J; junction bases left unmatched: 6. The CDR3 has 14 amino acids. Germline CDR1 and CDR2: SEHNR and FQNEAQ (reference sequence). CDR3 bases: TGTGCCAGCAGCTCCGGGGGGGCACGGAATGAGCAGTTCTTC. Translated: CASSSGGARNEQFF.

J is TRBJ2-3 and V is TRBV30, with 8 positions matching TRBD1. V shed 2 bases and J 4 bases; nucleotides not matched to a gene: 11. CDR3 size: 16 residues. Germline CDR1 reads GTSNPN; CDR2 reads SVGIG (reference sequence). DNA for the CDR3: TGTGCCTGGAGTACCGGACAGGGAGCATCGGCAGATACGCAGTATTTT. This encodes CAWSTGQGASADTQYF.

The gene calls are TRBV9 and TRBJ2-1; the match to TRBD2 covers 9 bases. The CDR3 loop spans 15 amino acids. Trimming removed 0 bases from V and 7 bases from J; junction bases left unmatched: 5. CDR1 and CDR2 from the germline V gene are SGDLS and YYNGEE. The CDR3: CASSVDGGGANEQFF. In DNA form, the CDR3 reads TGTGCCAGCAGCGTAGATGGCGGGGGGGCTAATGAGCAGTTCTTC.